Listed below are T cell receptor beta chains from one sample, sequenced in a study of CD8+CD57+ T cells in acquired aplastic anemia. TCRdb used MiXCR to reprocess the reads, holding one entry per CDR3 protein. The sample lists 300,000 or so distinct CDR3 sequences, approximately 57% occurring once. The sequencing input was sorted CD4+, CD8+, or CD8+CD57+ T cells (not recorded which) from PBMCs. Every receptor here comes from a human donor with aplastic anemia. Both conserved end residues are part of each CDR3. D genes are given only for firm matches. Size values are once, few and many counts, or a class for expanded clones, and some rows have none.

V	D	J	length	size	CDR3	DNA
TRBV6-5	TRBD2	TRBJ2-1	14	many	CASRSSGSYNEQFF	TGTGCCAGCAGATCTAGCGGGAGTTACAATGAGCAGTTCTTC
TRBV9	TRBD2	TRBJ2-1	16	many	CASSVGGLAGRGEQFF	TGTGCCAGCAGCGTAGGGGGACTAGCGGGACGGGGGGAGCAGTTCTTC
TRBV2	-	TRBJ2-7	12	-	CASRPQSYEQYF	TGTGCCAGCAGACCACAGTCCTACGAGCAGTACTTC
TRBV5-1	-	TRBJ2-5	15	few	CASSGPERLQETQYF	TGCGCCAGCAGCGGCCCCGAGCGCCTCCAAGAGACCCAGTACTTC
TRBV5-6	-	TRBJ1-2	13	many	CASSFGENYGYTF	TGTGCCAGCAGCTTCGGGGAAAACTATGGCTACACCTTC
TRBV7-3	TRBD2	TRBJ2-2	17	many	CASSLTSGGTHTGELFF	TGTGCCAGCAGCCTGACTAGCGGGGGGACCCACACCGGGGAGCTGTTTTTT
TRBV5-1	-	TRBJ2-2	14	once	CASSSGSDTGELFF	TGCGCCAGCAGTTCAGGGTCCGACACCGGGGAGCTGTTTTTT
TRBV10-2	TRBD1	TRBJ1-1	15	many	CASRGQGGKGTEAFF	TGCGCCAGCAGGGGACAGGGTGGGAAGGGCACTGAAGCTTTCTTT
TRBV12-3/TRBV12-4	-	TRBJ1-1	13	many	CASSFGRYTEAFF	TGTGCCAGCAGTTTTGGGCGGTACACTGAAGCTTTCTTT
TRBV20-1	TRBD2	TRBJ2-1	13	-	CSAGGLAYNEQFF	TGCAGTGCTGGTGGACTAGCCTACAATGAGCAGTTCTTC
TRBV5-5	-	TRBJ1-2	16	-	CASSLNRVTRSYGYTF	TGTGCCAGCAGCTTGAACAGGGTAACCCGTAGCTATGGCTACACCTTC
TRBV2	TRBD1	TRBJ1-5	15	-	CASSRQGASNQPQHF	TGTGCCAGCAGCCGACAGGGGGCGAGCAATCAGCCCCAGCATTTT
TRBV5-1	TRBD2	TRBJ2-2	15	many	CASSTGGPSTGELFF	TGCGCCAGCAGCACGGGGGGGCCGAGCACCGGGGAGCTGTTTTTT
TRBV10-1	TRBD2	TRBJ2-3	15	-	CASSRTSGGSDTQYF	TGCGCCAGCAGTCGGACTAGCGGGGGCTCTGATACGCAGTATTTT
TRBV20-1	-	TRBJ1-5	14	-	CSARDLGNEQPQHF	TGCAGTGCTAGAGATTTAGGAAACGAGCAGCCCCAGCATTTT
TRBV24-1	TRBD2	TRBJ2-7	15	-	CATSDRLAGIYEQYF	TGTGCCACCAGTGACAGACTAGCGGGGATCTACGAGCAGTACTTC
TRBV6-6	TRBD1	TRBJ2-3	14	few	CAISPGTGPDTQYF	TGTGCCATCAGTCCCGGGACAGGGCCCGATACGCAGTATTTT
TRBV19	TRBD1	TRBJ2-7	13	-	CASSKGQGGEQYF	TGTGCCAGTAGTAAGGGACAGGGCGGCGAGCAGTACTTC
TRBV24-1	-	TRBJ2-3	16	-	CATSDQGAQDTDTQYF	TGTGCCACCAGTGATCAAGGGGCGCAAGACACAGATACGCAGTATTTT
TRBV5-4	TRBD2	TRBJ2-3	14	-	CASSQGLAGGMQYF	TGTGCCAGCAGCCAGGGACTAGCGGGGGGTATGCAGTATTTT
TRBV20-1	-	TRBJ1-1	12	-	CSAKEGQSEAFF	TGCAGTGCTAAAGAAGGACAGTCTGAAGCTTTCTTT
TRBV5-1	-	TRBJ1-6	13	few	CASKGTDNSPLHF	TGCGCCAGCAAGGGCACAGATAATTCACCCCTCCACTTT
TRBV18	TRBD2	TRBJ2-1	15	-	CASSPLTSGYNEQFF	TGTGCCAGCTCACCGCTAACTAGCGGATACAATGAGCAGTTCTTC
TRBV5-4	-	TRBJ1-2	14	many	CASTGPGRNYGYTF	TGTGCCAGCACCGGGCCGGGACGGAACTATGGCTACACCTTC
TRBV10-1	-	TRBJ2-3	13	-	CASRGGNTDTQYF	TGCGCCAGCAGGGGAGGAAACACAGATACGCAGTATTTT
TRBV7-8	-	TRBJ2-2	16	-	CASSLAPGVNTGELSF	TGTGCCAGCAGCTTAGCGCCAGGGGTAAACACCGGGGAGCTGTCTTTT
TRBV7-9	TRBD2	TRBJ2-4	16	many	CASSLEGGRAKNIQYF	TGTGCCAGCAGCTTAGAAGGCGGGAGAGCCAAAAACATTCAGTACTTC
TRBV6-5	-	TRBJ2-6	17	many	CASSSRDGATGANVLTF	TGTGCCAGCAGCTCCCGGGACGGAGCGACTGGGGCCAACGTCCTGACTTTC